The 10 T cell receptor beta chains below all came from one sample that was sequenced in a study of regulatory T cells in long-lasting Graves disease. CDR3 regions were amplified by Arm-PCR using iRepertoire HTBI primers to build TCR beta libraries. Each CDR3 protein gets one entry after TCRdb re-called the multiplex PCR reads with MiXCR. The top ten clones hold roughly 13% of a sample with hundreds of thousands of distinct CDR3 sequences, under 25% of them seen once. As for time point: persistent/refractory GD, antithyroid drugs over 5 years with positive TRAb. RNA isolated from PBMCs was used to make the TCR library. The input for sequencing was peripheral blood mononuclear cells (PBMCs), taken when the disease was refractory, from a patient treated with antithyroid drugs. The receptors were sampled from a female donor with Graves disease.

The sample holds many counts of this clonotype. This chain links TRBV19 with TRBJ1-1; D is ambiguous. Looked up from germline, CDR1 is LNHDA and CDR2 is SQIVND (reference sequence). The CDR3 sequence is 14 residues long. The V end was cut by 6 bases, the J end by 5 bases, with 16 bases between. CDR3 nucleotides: TGTGCCAGTAGGAAGGGTCAGAGAGGGACTGAAGCTTTCTTT. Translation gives CASRKGQRGTEAFF.

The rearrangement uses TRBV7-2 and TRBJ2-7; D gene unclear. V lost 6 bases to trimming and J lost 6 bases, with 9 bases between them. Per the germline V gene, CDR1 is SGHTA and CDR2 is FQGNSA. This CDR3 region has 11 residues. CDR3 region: CASSDHGEQYF. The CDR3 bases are TGTGCCAGCAGTGACCATGGCGAGCAGTACTTC.

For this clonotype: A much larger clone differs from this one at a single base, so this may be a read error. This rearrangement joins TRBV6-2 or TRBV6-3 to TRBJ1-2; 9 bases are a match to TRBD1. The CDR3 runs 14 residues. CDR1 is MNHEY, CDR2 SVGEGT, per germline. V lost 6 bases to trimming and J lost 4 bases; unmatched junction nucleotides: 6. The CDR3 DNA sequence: TGTGCCAGCAGCTTGGACAGGGGACTCTATGGCTACACCTTC. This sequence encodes CASSLDRGLYGYTF.

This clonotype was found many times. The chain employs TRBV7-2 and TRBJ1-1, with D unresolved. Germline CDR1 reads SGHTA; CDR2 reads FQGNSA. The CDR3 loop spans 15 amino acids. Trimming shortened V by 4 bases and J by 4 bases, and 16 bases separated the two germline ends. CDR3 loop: CASSSWAREGTEAFF. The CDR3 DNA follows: TGTGCCAGCAGCTCGTGGGCCCGGGAGGGCACTGAAGCTTTCTTT.

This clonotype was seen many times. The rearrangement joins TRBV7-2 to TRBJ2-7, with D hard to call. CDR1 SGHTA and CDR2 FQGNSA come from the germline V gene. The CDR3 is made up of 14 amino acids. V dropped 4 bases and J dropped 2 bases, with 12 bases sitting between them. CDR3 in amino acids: CASSSPMRAYEQYF. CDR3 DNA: TGTGCCAGCAGCTCCCCAATGAGAGCCTACGAGCAGTACTTC.

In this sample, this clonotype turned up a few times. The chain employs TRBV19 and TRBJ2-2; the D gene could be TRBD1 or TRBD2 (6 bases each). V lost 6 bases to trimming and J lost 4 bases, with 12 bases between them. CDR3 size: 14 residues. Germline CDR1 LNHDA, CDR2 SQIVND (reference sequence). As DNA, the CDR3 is TGTGCCAGTAGGCCCGGGGGCGGCACCGGGGAGCTGTTTTTT. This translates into CASRPGGGTGELFF.

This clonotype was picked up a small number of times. The CDR3 DNA reads TGCAGCGTTGAAGTGGACAGAGACTACGAGCAGTACTTC. Protein product: CSVEVDRDYEQYF. The rearrangement uses TRBV29-1 and TRBJ2-7, with a weak D call TRBD1 (6 bases). The germline V gene has CDR1 SQVTM and CDR2 ANQGSEA. The CDR3 has 13 residues. The ends were cut back, 1 base at V and 3 bases at J, with 10 bases in the middle.

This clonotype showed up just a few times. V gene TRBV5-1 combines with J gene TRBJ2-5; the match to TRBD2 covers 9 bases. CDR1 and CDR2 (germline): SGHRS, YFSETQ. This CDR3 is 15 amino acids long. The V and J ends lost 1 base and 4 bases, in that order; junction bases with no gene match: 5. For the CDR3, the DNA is TGCGCCAGCAGCTTGTTTAGCGGGGGTTCAGAGACCCAGTACTTC. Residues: CASSLFSGGSETQYF. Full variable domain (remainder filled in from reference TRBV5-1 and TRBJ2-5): KAGVTQTPRYLIKTRGQQVTLSCSPISGHRSVSWYQQTPGQGLQFLFEYFSETQRNKGNFPGRFSGRQFSNSRSEMNVSTLELGDSALYLCASSLFSGGSETQYFGPGTRLLVL.

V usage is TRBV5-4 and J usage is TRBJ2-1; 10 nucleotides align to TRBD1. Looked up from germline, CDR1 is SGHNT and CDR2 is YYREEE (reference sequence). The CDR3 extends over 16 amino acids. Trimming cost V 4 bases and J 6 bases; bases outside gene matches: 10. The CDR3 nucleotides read TGTGCCAGCAGCAAGGATAGACAGGGGGCCAGCAATGAGCAGTTCTTC. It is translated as CASSKDRQGASNEQFF. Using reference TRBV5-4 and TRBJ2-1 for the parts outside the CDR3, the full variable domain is ETGVTQSPTHLIKTRGQQVTLRCSSQSGHNTVSWYQQALGQGPQFIFQYYREEENGRGNFPPRFSGLQFPNYSSELNVNALELDDSALYLCASSKDRQGASNEQFFGPGTRLTVL.

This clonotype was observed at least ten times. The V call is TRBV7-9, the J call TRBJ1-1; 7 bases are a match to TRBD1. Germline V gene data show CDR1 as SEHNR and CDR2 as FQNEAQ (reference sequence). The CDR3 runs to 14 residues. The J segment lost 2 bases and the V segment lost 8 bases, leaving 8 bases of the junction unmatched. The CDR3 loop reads CASSRGDSNTEAFF. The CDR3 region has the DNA TGTGCCAGCTCAAGGGGGGACAGTAACACTGAAGCTTTCTTT.